This T cell receptor (beta chain) was sequenced during a study of blood T cell repertoires in COVID-19. CDR3 length: 19 residues. Original processing notes: Scientists estimated how many nucleated cells there were by amplifying reference gene primers. Some clones are missing from TCRdb's copy, which holds only in-frame ones; the method was immunoSEQ multiplex PCR. V and J calls and clone size follow that table, whereas D and trimming were derived from the DNA. The sample holds 190,000 or so clones, around 87% seen once. V is TRBV21-1 and J is TRBJ2-4; no DNA check was done on the table's D call, TRBD2. TRBV21-1 is designated a pseudogene. The receptor was derived from a man in his forties or fifties with active or convalescent COVID-19. The sample was peripheral blood. The CDR3 DNA follows: TGTGCCAGCAGCAAAGTAGAAGAGCTTTGGAGGGCCGGCAAAAACATTCAGTACTTC. This sequence encodes CASSKVEELWRAGKNIQYF.